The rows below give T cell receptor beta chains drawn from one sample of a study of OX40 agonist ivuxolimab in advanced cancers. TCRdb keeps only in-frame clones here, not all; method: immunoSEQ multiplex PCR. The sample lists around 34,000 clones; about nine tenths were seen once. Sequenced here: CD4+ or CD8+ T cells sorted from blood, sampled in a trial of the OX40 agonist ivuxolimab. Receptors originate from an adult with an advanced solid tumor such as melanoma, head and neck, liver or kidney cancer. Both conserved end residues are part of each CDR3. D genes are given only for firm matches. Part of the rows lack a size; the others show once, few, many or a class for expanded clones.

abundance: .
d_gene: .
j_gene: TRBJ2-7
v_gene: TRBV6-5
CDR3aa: CASSEVEQYF
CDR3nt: TGTGCCAGCAGTGAAGTCGAGCAGTACTTC

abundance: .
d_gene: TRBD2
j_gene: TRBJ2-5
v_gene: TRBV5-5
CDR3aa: CASSTGTSGGETQYF
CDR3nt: TGTGCCAGCAGCACAGGGACTAGCGGGGGGGAGACCCAGTACTTC

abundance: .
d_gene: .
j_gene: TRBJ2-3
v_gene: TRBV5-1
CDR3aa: CASSLEAVTDTQYF
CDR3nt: TGCGCCAGCAGCTTGGAAGCGGTCACAGATACGCAGTATTTT

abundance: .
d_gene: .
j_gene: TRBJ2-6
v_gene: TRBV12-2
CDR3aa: CASRGDLSTQSRANVLTF
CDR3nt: TGTGCAAGTCGCGGAGACCTCTCCACACAAAGTCGGGCCAACGTCCTGACTTTC

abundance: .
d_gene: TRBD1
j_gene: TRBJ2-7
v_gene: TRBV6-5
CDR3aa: CASSYGTGRYEQYF
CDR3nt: TGTGCCAGCAGTTATGGGACAGGAAGATACGAGCAGTACTTC

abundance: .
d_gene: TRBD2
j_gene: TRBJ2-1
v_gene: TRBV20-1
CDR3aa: CSAKAGDEQFF
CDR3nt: TGCAGTGCTAAGGCGGGGGATGAGCAGTTCTTC

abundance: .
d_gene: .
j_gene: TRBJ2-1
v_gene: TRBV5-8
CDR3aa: CASSLAYEQFF
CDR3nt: TGTGCCAGCAGCTTGGCATATGAGCAGTTCTTC

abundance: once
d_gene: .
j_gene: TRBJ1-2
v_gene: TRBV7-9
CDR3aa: CASSLAAAGYTF
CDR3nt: TGTGCCAGCAGCTTAGCTGCGGCTGGCTACACCTTC

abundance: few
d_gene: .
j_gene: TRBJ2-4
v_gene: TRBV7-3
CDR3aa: CASSLTGGGVDIQYF
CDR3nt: TGTGCCAGCAGCTTAACTGGTGGGGGTGTTGACATTCAGTACTTC

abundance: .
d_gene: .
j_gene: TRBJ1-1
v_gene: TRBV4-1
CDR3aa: CASSPRTGLNTEAFF
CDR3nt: TGCGCCAGCAGCCCTCGAACTGGTCTGAACACTGAAGCTTTCTTT

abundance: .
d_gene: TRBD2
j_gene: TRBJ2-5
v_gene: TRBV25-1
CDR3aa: CASSALAEETQYF
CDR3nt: TGTGCCAGCAGTGCACTAGCGGAAGAGACCCAGTACTTC

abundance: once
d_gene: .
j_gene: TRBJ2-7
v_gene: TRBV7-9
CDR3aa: CASSLGDYEQYF
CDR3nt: TGTGCCAGCAGCTTGGGAGACTACGAGCAGTACTTC

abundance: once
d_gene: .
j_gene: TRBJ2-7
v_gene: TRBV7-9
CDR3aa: CATRGTFSYEQYF
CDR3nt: TGTGCCACCCGCGGGACATTTTCCTACGAGCAGTACTTC

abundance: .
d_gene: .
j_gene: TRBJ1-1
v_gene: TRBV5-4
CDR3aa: CASALEKNTEAFF
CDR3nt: TGTGCCAGCGCGCTGGAAAAGAACACTGAAGCTTTCTTT

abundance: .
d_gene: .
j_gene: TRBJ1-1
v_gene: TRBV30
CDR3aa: CAWGAWRDGGTEAFF
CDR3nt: TGTGCCTGGGGGGCGTGGCGGGATGGAGGCACTGAAGCTTTCTTT